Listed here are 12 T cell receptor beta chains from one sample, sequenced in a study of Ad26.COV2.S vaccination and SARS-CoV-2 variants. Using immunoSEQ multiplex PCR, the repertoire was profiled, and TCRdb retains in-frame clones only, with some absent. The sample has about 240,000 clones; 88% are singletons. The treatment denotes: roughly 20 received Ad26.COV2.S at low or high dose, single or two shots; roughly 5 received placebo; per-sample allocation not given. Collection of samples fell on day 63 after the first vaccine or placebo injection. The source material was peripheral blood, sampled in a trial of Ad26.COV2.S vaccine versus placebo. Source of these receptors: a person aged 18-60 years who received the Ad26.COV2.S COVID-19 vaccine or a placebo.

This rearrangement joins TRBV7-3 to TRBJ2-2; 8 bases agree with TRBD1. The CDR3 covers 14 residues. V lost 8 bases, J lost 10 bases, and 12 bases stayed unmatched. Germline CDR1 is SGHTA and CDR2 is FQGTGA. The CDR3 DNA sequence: TGTGCCAGCGGAGGGGCAGGGGGCCTTTCGGAGCTGTTTTTT. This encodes CASGGAGGLSELFF.

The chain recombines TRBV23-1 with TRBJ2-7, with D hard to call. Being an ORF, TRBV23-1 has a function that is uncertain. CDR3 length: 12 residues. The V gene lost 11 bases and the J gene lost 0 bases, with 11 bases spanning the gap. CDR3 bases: TGCGCCCGCGGACGGAACTCCTACGAGCAGTACTTC. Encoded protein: CARGRNSYEQYF.

The CDR3 spells CASSQALVETQYF. In DNA form, the CDR3 reads TGCGCCAGCAGCCAAGCCCTGGTAGAGACCCAGTACTTC. The chain is built from TRBV4-1 and TRBJ2-5; D not certain. V was clipped by 1 base and J by 4 bases, with 7 bases between them. The CDR3 sequence is 13 residues long. Germline CDR1 is MGHRA and CDR2 is YSYEKL.

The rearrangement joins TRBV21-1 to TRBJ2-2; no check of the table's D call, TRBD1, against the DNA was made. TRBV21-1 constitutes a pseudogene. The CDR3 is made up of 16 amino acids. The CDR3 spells CASSKDCSGYTGELFF. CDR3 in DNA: TGTGCCAGCAGCAAAGACTGTTCAGGGTACACCGGGGAGCTGTTTTTT.

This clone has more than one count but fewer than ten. In DNA form, the CDR3 reads TGTGCCAGCTCACCACTGGAGGGTGGAAGCAATCAGCCCCAGCATTTT. This translates into CASSPLEGGSNQPQHF. The chain uses TRBV18 and TRBJ1-5; D is undetermined. Germline V CDR1 and CDR2: KGHSH, LQKENI. Trimming cost V 1 base and J 1 base, with 11 bases left between them. The CDR3 has 16 residues.

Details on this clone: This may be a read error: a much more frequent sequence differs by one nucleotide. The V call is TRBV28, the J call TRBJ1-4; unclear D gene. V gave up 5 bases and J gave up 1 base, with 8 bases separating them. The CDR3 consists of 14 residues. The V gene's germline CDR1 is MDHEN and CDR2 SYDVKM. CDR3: CASSRAGTNEKLFF. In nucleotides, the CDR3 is TGTGCCAGCAGTCGGGCAGGAACTAATGAAAAACTGTTTTTT.

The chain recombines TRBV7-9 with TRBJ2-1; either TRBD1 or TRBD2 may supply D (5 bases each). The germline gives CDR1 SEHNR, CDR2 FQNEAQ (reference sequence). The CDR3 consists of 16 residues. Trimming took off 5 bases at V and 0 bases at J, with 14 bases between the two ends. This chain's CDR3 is CASSPQDGISYNEQFF. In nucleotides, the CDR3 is TGTGCCAGCAGCCCACAGGACGGGATCTCCTACAATGAGCAGTTCTTC.

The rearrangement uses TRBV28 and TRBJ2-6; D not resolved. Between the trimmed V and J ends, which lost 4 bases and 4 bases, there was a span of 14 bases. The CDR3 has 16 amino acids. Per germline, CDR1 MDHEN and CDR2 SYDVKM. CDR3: CASSSRLDAGANVLTF. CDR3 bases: TGTGCCAGCAGTTCGCGCCTAGACGCAGGGGCCAACGTCCTGACTTTC.

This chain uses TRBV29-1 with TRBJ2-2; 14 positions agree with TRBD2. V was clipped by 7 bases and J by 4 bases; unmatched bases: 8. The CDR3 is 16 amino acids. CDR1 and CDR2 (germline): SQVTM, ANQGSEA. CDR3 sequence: CSGMGLAGESTGELFF. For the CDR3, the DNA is TGCAGCGGAATGGGACTAGCGGGAGAGTCCACCGGGGAGCTGTTTTTT.

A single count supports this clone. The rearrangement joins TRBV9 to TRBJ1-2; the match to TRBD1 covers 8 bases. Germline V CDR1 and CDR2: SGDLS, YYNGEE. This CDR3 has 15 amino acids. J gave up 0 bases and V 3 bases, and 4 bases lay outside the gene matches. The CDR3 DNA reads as TGTGCCAGCAGCGCCGGACAGGGTACTAACTATGGCTACACCTTC. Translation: CASSAGQGTNYGYTF.

CDR3 nucleotides: TGTGCCAGCATGACTTCTGGGACAGGGGGTCGGTGGGACACCGGGGAGCTGTTTTTT. Residues: CASMTSGTGGRWDTGELFF. This chain uses TRBV19 with TRBJ2-2, with 11 bases fitting TRBD1. CDR3 length: 19 residues. The V gene's germline CDR1 is LNHDA and CDR2 SQIVND (reference sequence). The junction had 18 bases not matched to a gene; V was cut back by 9 bases and J by 3 bases.

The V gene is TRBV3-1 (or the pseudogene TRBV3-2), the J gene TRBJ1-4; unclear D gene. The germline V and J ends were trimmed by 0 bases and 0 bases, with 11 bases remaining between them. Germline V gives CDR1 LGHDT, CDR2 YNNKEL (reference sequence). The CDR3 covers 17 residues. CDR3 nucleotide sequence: TGTGCCAGCAGCCAAGATGTGTCACCTTCAACTAATGAAAAACTGTTTTTT. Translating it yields CASSQDVSPSTNEKLFF.